Described below is a single T cell receptor (beta chain) sequence and its context. Its antigen is undetermined. The CDR3 contains 14 residues. The junction had 5 bases not matched to a gene; V was cut back by 7 bases and J by 1 base. The germline gives CDR1 SQVTM, CDR2 ANQGSEA. Clones were read by immunoSEQ multiplex PCR, and TCRdb kept only the in-frame ones, dropping some. The sample lists approximately 340,000 clones, under 80% seen once, with 10% in the top ten. These data belong to a study of shared clonotypes between healthy human individuals. The overall study: Serving as donors were a couple of women and a few men, whose ages spanned 18 to 49.

Study-wide results and limits: Around 5.3% of naive CD4 clonotypes were shared across a few donors.

Sequences were obtained from memory CD4+ T cells sorted from blood. The subset: CD45RA-negative fraction. The chain is built from TRBV29-1 and TRBJ2-3, with TRBD1 matching 10 bases. This clonotype was sampled from a man younger than 45 in good health. The CDR3 spells CSGTGTGGTDTQYF. CDR3 DNA: TGCAGCGGGACCGGGACAGGGGGCACAGATACGCAGTATTTT.